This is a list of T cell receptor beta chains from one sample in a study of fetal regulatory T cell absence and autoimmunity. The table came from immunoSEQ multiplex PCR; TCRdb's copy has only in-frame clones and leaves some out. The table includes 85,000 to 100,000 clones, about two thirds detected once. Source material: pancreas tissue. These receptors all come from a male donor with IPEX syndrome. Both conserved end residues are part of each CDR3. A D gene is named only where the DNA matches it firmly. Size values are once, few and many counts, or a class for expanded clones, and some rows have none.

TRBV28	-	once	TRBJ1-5	TGTGCCAGCAGTTTAGGGAGGGGTCAGCCCCAGCATTTT	CASSLGRGQPQHF
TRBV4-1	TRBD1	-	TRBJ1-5	TGCGCCAGCAGCCAAGAAACAGGGGGCGGTCAGCCCCAGCATTTT	CASSQETGGGQPQHF
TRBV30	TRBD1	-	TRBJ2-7	TGTGCCTGGAGTGTAGGGACAGGGGGCTACGAGCAGTACTTC	CAWSVGTGGYEQYF
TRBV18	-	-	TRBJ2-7	TGTGCCAGCTCATCAGGGAGGTGGGCCCCTTTAGCCTTTCGGTACTTC	CASSSGRWAPLAFRYF
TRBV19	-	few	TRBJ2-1	TGTGCCAGTAGATCCAGTAGCCATGAGCAGTTCTTC	CASRSSSHEQFF
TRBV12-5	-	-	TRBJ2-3	TGTGCTAGTGGTTTTACTGTGGAGAGCCGCACAGATACGCAGTATTTT	CASGFTVESRTDTQYF
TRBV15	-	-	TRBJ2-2	TGTGCCACCAGCAGAGCCTTCCGATGGTACACCGGGGAGCTGTTTTTT	CATSRAFRWYTGELFF
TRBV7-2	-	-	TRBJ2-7	TGTGCCAGCAGCCCCCCGGACAGTCCCTACGAGCAGTACTTC	CASSPPDSPYEQYF
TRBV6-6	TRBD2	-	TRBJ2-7	TGTGCCAGCAGTTGGACTAGCGGGAGCGAGCAGTACTTC	CASSWTSGSEQYF
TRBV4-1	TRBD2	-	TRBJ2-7	TGCGCCAGCAGCCAGGTAGCGGGATTAGACCCCTACGAGCAGTACTTC	CASSQVAGLDPYEQYF
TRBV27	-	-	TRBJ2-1	TGTGCCAGCAGCCGGGGGACATCATGGCGCTCCTACAATGAGCAGTTCTTC	CASSRGTSWRSYNEQFF
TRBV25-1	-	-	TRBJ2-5	TGTGCCAGCAGTGATCTAGCGAACCAAGAGACCCAGTACTTC	CASSDLANQETQYF
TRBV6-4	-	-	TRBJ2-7	TGTGCCAGCAGTGACTCGGGGGGGCCCTACGAGCAGTACTTC	CASSDSGGPYEQYF
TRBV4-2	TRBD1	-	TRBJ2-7	TGTGCCAGCAGCTACGGGTGGGACAGGTCCTACGAGCAGTACTTC	CASSYGWDRSYEQYF
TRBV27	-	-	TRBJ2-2	TGTGCCAGCAGGACAACCGGGGAGCTGTTTTTT	CASRTTGELFF
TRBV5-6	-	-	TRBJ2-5	TGTGCCAGCAGCTTCCAGGGGGGCGAAGAGACCCAGTACTTC	CASSFQGGEETQYF